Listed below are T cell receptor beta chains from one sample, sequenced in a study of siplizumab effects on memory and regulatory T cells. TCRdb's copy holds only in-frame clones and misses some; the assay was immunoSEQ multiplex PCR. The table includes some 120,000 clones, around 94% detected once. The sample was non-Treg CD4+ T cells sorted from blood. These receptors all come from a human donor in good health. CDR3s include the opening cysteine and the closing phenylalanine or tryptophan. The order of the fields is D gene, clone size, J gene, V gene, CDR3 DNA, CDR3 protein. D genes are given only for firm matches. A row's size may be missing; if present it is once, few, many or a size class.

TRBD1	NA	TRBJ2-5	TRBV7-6	TGTGCCAGCAGCATAGCCCTATTCGGGACAGGGGTAGAGACCCAGTACTTC	CASSIALFGTGVETQYF
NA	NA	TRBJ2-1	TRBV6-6	TGTGCCAGCAGACCGACCCCCCCTATGAATGAGCAGTTCTTC	CASRPTPPMNEQFF
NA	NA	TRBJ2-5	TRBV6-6	TGTGCCAGCTTCAATCGACCTCCTCAAGAGGCCCAGTACTTC	CASFNRPPQEAQYF
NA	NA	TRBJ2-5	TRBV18	TGTGCCAGCTCACCACTGGCGGCAGGAGAGACCCAGTACTTC	CASSPLAAGETQYF
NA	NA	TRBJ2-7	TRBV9	TGTGCCAGCAGCGTACACAGGGAAACCTACGAGCAGTACTTC	CASSVHRETYEQYF
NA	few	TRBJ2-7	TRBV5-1	TGCGCCAGCAGCGCTGCCGGGACTCAATACGAGCGGTACTTC	CASSAAGTQYERYF
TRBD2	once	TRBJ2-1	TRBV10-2	TGCGCCAGCGGGCTATTAGTGGCGGGAGAGGTATTCCACAATGAGCAGTTCTTC	CASGLLVAGEVFHNEQFF
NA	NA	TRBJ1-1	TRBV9	TGTGCCAGCAGCATAACGGCAGGGAACACTGAAGCTTTCTTT	CASSITAGNTEAFF
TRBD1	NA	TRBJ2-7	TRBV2	TGTGCCAGCAGTGGGGACAGGGGCTCCTACGAGCAGTACTTC	CASSGDRGSYEQYF
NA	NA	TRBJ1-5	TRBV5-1	TGCGCCAGCAGCTTGGCGAGCGAGGTCATCCAGGTTCAGCCCCAGCATTTT	CASSLASEVIQVQPQHF
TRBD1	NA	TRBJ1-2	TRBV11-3	TGTGCCAGCAGCCCTTCGACAGGGTTGATCACCTTC	CASSPSTGLITF
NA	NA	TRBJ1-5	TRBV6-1	TGTGCCAGCAGTGAAGCGCCCCATCAGCCCCAGCATTTT	CASSEAPHQPQHF
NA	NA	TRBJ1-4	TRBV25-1	TGTGCCAGCACGGCAGGGTGGTCCGAAAAACTGTTTTTT	CASTAGWSEKLFF
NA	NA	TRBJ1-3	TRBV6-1	TGTGCCAGCAGTGAGAGTCCAGCTGGAAACACCATATATTTT	CASSESPAGNTIYF
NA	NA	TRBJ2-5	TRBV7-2	TGTGCCAGCAGCGGGGGACAAAAAGAGACCCAGTACTTC	CASSGGQKETQYF
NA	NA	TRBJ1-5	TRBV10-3	TGTGCCATCAGTGACGGGGGTTCAGGGCAGCCCCAGCATTTT	CAISDGGSGQPQHF
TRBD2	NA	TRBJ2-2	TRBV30	TGTGCCCTGGTTAGCGGGAGTGGGCCCGGGGAGCTGTTTTTT	CALVSGSGPGELFF
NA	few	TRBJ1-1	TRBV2	TGTGCCAGCAGTAATACAGGGGAAGCTTTCTTT	CASSNTGEAFF
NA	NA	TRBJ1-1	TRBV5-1	TGCGCCAGCAGCTTAGGGGTTTTAAGGACTGAAGCTTTCTTT	CASSLGVLRTEAFF
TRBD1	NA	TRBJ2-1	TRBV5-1	TGCGCCAGCAGCGCAACAGGGGATTCCTACAATGAGCAGTTCTTC	CASSATGDSYNEQFF
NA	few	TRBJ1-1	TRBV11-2	TGTGCCAGCAGATATTCGGGCTCCATCACTGAAGCTTTCTTT	CASRYSGSITEAFF
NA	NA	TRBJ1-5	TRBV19	TGTGCCAGTCAGTTCCTTGGGCAGCCCCAGCATTTT	CASQFLGQPQHF
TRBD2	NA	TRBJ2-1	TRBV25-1	TGTGCCAGCAGTGAATGGGCAGCGGGGGCCCTGCGTAATGAGCAGTTCTTC	CASSEWAAGALRNEQFF
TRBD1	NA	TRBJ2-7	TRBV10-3	TGTGCCATCAGCGAAGACAGGGGGAGCTCCTACGAGCAGTACTTC	CAISEDRGSSYEQYF
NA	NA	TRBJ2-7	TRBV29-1	TGCAGCGCCGTCCTTGCCAGGTCCTCCTACGAGCAGTACTTC	CSAVLARSSYEQYF
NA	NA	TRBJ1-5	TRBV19	TGTGCCAGTAGTGATGGGGAAAGGGGTCAGCCCCAGCATTTT	CASSDGERGQPQHF
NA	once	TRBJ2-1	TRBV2	TGTGCCAGCTCATGGTCCCCAACCAGGCAGTTCTTC	CASSWSPTRQFF
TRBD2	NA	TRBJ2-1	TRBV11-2	TGTGCCAGCAGTTTACTAGCGGGAGGGCCCAATGAGCAGTTCTTC	CASSLLAGGPNEQFF
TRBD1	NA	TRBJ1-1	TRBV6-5	TGTGCCAGCAGTTACACCGGGACAGGGGTTACTGAAGCTTTCTTT	CASSYTGTGVTEAFF